This T cell receptor (beta chain) came from a study of T-cell reconstitution after alpha-beta-depleted transplantation in children. This clonotype has more than one count but fewer than ten. The TCRbeta library was prepared with unique molecular identifiers. One entry per CDR3 protein, called by TCRdb with MiXCR from the PCR reads. Of 490,000 or so distinct CDR3 sequences listed, approximately 12% are singletons. The V and J ends lost 6 bases and 1 base, in that order; junction bases with no gene match: 6. This CDR3 has 15 amino acids. Germline values: CDR1 SEHNR, CDR2 FQNEAQ (reference sequence). The rearrangement uses TRBV7-9 and TRBJ1-1; 9 bases match TRBD1. This sequence was found in a human donor who donated a stem cell graft to a child with combined immunodeficiency. The sample consisted of PBMCs from the stem cell graft donor, taken from the stem cell graft. In DNA form, the CDR3 reads TGTGCCAGCAGTCGAATGGGACAGGGGAACACTGAAGCTTTCTTT. It codes for CASSRMGQGNTEAFF.